This T cell receptor (beta chain) is drawn from a study of blood T cell repertoires in COVID-19. Study background: Samples taken during acute and convalescent COVID-19 were collected in the United States, Italy and Spain. From T cells, B-cell-depleted T cells, or PBMCs came the material, which was cDNA or gDNA.

Per the original data handling: Amplified reference gene primers provided the basis for estimating nucleated cell counts. Profiling relied on immunoSEQ multiplex PCR, and the TCRdb table lists in-frame clones only, not all of them. Clone size and the V and J calls come from that table; the DNA yielded D and trimming. This sample has fewer than 250,000 clones, with around 84% found just once. The CDR3 covers 18 residues. Germline trimming cut 4 bases from V and 1 base from J; bases unmatched to any gene: 8. CDR1 is MGHDK and CDR2 is SYGVNS in the germline V gene. J is TRBJ2-1 and V is TRBV25-1; 12 positions agree with TRBD2. The source is a man aged 60-69 years with acute or convalescent COVID-19. The specimen was peripheral blood. In DNA, the CDR3 is TGTGCCAGCAGTGCTTTCCTAGCGGGGGGGCATTCCTACAATGAGCAGTTCTTC. Amino acids: CASSAFLAGGHSYNEQFF.